Presented here are 32 T cell receptor beta chains from one specimen sequenced in a study of cytomegalovirus exposure and HLA in healthy donors. It was with 60 Vbeta and 13 Jbeta primers that the PCR ran. Some clones are missing from TCRdb's copy, which holds only in-frame ones; the method was immunoSEQ multiplex PCR. The sample comprises about 96,000 clones, 65% to 80% of which are singletons, and 11% to 15% rests with the top ten. Sequences were obtained from PBMCs. The receptors come from a woman between 65 and 79 years old in good health and CMV-seropositive.

The chain is built from TRBV5-5 and TRBJ2-1; 7 bases fit TRBD2. With 4 bases clipped from V and 2 bases from J, the junction kept 9 bases outside the gene matches. CDR1 SGHKS and CDR2 YYEKEE come from the germline V gene (reference sequence). The CDR3 spans 16 residues. CDR3 region: CASSPLGGFAYNEQFF. CDR3 nucleotide sequence: TGTGCCAGCAGCCCCCTGGGAGGGTTCGCCTACAATGAGCAGTTCTTC.

V is TRBV5-1 and J is TRBJ2-1; 11 bases are a match to TRBD2. CDR1 and CDR2 from the germline V gene are SGHRS and YFSETQ. V trimming: 3 bases; J trimming: 10 bases; junction bases outside the gene matches: 9. The CDR3 extends over 15 amino acids. CDR3 loop: CASSSRLAGGREQFF. DNA for the CDR3: TGCGCCAGCAGCTCGCGCCTAGCGGGGGGCCGGGAGCAGTTCTTC.

V and J are TRBV5-1 and TRBJ1-6, with D perhaps matching TRBD1 (5 bases). With 2 bases removed from V and 8 bases from J, the gap between germline ends came to 11 bases. This CDR3 spans 14 amino acids. The germline V gene encodes CDR1 SGHRS and CDR2 YFSETQ. The CDR3: CASSLGTGDSPLHF. CDR3 DNA: TGCGCCAGCAGCTTAGGAACGGGGGATTCACCCCTCCACTTT.

CDR3 DNA: TGTGCCAGCAGCTTGTCCGGGACAGACATATATTTT. Amino acid sequence: CASSLSGTDIYF. The rearrangement uses TRBV5-6 and TRBJ1-3; 7 bases line up with TRBD1. Trimming cost V 1 base and J 12 bases; bases outside gene matches: 4. This CDR3 region has 12 residues. The V gene's germline CDR1 is SGHDT and CDR2 YYEEEE.

This clone was seen a single time. The V gene is TRBV28, the J gene TRBJ1-2; TRBD1 might be the D (6 bases). Germline CDR1 MDHEN, CDR2 SYDVKM. The CDR3 consists of 14 residues. V lost 5 bases and J 7 bases, leaving 17 bases between the germline ends. The CDR3 spells CASSLPTGLSGYTF. DNA for the CDR3: TGTGCCAGCAGTCTCCCAACAGGGCTCTCTGGCTACACCTTC.

This clone was found a few times. J is TRBJ2-7 and V is TRBV27; TRBD1 agrees at 11 bases. The germline CDR1 and CDR2 sequences are MNHEY and SMNVEV (reference sequence). V was clipped by 3 bases and J by 3 bases; unmatched bases: 4. CDR3 length: 15 amino acids. The CDR3 DNA reads as TGTGCCAGCAGTTTTTCTGGGACAGGGGGCTACGAGCAGTACTTC. It encodes CASSFSGTGGYEQYF.

This chain links TRBV11-1 with TRBJ1-1; a weak D match, TRBD1 (6 bases). Trimming removed 6 bases from V and 11 bases from J, with 19 bases in between. This CDR3 comprises 13 residues. Germline assignment: CDR1 SGHAT and CDR2 FQDESV (reference sequence). DNA for the CDR3: TGTGCCAGCAGTTTCTCCTTACAGGGTGATGCTTTCTTT. Its translation: CASSFSLQGDAFF.

The chain employs TRBV5-4 and TRBJ2-5, with 7 positions matching TRBD1. The germline gives CDR1 SGHNT, CDR2 YYREEE (reference sequence). With V trimmed by 4 bases and J by 3 bases, 6 bases remained unmatched. The CDR3 covers 14 residues. The CDR3 nucleotides are TGTGCCAGCAGCCGTCCCGGGACAGAAGAGACCCAGTACTTC. It translates to CASSRPGTEETQYF.

Concerning this clone: Compared with germline, one end of the junction differs, possibly owing to a read error. The chain joins TRBV10-2 to TRBJ2-7; D unresolved. The CDR3 length is 13 residues. The germline gives CDR1 WSHSY, CDR2 SAAADI. CDR3 loop: CASKADNRYEQYF. The CDR3 region has the DNA TGCGCGAGCAAGGCCGACAACCGCTACGAGCAGTACTTC.

The chain couples TRBV5-4 to TRBJ2-7; 11 nucleotides line up with TRBD1. J was trimmed by 6 bases and V by 4 bases; bases with no gene match: 9. The CDR3 totals 15 residues. The germline CDR1 and CDR2 sequences are SGHNT and YYREEE (reference sequence). The CDR3 region is CASSPGTGGGREQYF. CDR3 nucleotides: TGTGCCAGCAGCCCTGGGACAGGGGGAGGGCGCGAGCAGTACTTC.

In nucleotides, the CDR3 is TGCGCCAGCAGCTTGGACAGCGGCGAGCAGTACTTC. Translated, it gives CASSLDSGEQYF. The chain recombines TRBV5-1 with TRBJ2-7; a possible D gene is TRBD2 (5 bases). Trimming stripped 0 bases from V and 6 bases from J, with 7 bases between. Looked up from germline, CDR1 is SGHRS and CDR2 is YFSETQ. The CDR3 sequence is 12 residues long.

This chain joins TRBV28 and TRBJ1-2; the D gene is possibly TRBD1 (5 bases). CDR3 length equals 14 residues. V lost 6 bases and J 3 bases, leaving 14 bases between the germline ends. Looked up from germline, CDR1 is MDHEN and CDR2 is SYDVKM. The CDR3 DNA reads as TGTGCCAGCAGAGGTACAGGAGAGGACTATGGCTACACCTTC. As protein: CASRGTGEDYGYTF.

This chain's CDR3 is CASSYARRLGQETQYF. CDR3 DNA sequence: TGTGCCAGCAGTTACGCACGGCGGCTGGGTCAAGAGACCCAGTACTTC. This chain connects TRBV6-5 to TRBJ2-5; D uncertain. CDR1 is MNHEY, CDR2 SVGAGI, per germline. V shed 2 bases and J shed 2 bases, with 15 bases lying between them. CDR3 size: 16 residues.

The gene calls are TRBV10-3 and TRBJ2-2; 7 nucleotides match TRBD2. In germline, CDR1 is ENHRY, CDR2 SYGVKD. Unmatched junction bases numbered 15, after V lost 10 bases and J lost 4 bases. The CDR3 runs to 16 residues. CDR3 in DNA: TGTGCCACCCACAACATGGCGGGAGTTGGCACCGGGGAGCTGTTTTTT. Translated: CATHNMAGVGTGELFF.

The CDR3 protein is CASSVESAGELFF. CDR3 bases: TGTGCCAGCAGTGTGGAGAGCGCCGGGGAGCTGTTTTTT. The rearrangement uses TRBV6-1 and TRBJ2-2; D unresolved. Germline CDR1 is MNHNS and CDR2 is SASEGT. V was shortened by 4 bases and J by 6 bases, with 9 bases between the two germline ends. The CDR3 has 13 residues.

CDR3 loop: CASSLEWWSENTEAFF. For the CDR3, the DNA is TGTGCCAGCAGCTTAGAGTGGTGGAGCGAGAACACTGAAGCTTTCTTT. The chain uses TRBV11-2 and TRBJ1-1; D is unresolved. Trimming took 0 bases from V and 1 from J, leaving 12 bases between them. The length of the CDR3 is 16 residues. Looked up from germline, CDR1 is SGHAT and CDR2 is FQNNGV.

The rearrangement uses TRBV11-2 and TRBJ2-5; TRBD2 is a possible D gene (6 bases). CDR1 and CDR2 from the germline V gene are SGHAT and FQNNGV. V was pared by 5 bases and J by 1 base, with 14 bases between. The CDR3 length is 15 residues. The CDR3 DNA is TGTGCCAGCAGCAACAGCGGGTCCAGCCAAGAGACCCAGTACTTC. Its translation is CASSNSGSSQETQYF.

In its sample, this clone was seen a few times. The chain couples TRBV2 to TRBJ1-1; TRBD1 aligns across 9 bases. Trimming at V came to 0 bases and at J to 1 base, leaving 0 bases not matched to a gene. Per the germline V gene, CDR1 is SNHLY and CDR2 is FYNNEI. The CDR3 totals 15 residues. CDR3 bases: TGTGCCAGCAGTGAAGCGGGACAGGGGAACACTGAAGCTTTCTTT. It encodes CASSEAGQGNTEAFF.

The CDR3 region is CAWSGQGVVQTQYF. CDR3 bases: TGTGCCTGGAGTGGACAGGGGGTCGTACAGACCCAGTACTTC. The V call is TRBV30, the J call TRBJ2-5; 9 bases align to TRBD1. This CDR3 is built from 14 residues. The junction had 6 bases not matched to a gene; V was cut back by 1 base and J by 6 bases. Germline CDR1 reads GTSNPN; CDR2 reads SVGIG (reference sequence).

This clone was observed a handful of times. The V gene is TRBV4-2, the J gene TRBJ2-4; D might be TRBD2 (5 bases). This CDR3 region has 17 residues. CDR1 and CDR2 (germline): LGHNA, YNFKEQ. V was shortened by 3 bases and J by 0 bases, with 15 bases between the two germline ends. The CDR3: CASSQNLARPAKNIQYF. CDR3 in DNA: TGTGCCAGCAGCCAGAACCTAGCCCGGCCAGCCAAAAACATTCAGTACTTC.

This sequence joins TRBV9 and TRBJ2-4; D possibly corresponds to TRBD2 (6 bases). The ends were cut back, 2 bases at V and 0 bases at J, with 12 bases in the middle. Germline V gene data show CDR1 as SGDLS and CDR2 as YYNGEE. There are 16 residues in the CDR3. CDR3: CASSVDGGLAKNIQYF. CDR3 sequence (DNA): TGTGCCAGCAGCGTCGATGGAGGGTTAGCCAAAAACATTCAGTACTTC. The entire variable domain, with the rest obtained from reference TRBV9 and TRBJ2-4, is as follows: DSGVTQTPKHLITATGQRVTLRCSPRSGDLSVYWYQQSLDQGLQFLIQYYNGEERAKGNILERFSAQQFPDLHSELNLSSLELGDSALYFCASSVDGGLAKNIQYFGAGTRLSVL.

The chain links TRBV27 to TRBJ1-5; 7 bases agree with TRBD1. Germline loops: CDR1 MNHEY, CDR2 SMNVEV (reference sequence). Losses at the gene ends were 6 bases for V and 6 bases for J; bases not matched to a gene: 8. This CDR3 comprises 14 residues. CDR3 nucleotide sequence: TGTGCCAGCAGACAACAGGGGATCGGTCAGCCCCAGCATTTT. It encodes CASRQQGIGQPQHF.

J is TRBJ2-3 and V is TRBV7-2; 8 positions agree with TRBD1. The CDR3 consists of 14 residues. After removal of 4 bases from V and 6 bases from J, the junction contained 6 bases not matched to a gene. Germline CDR1 is SGHTA and CDR2 is FQGNSA. CDR3 protein: CASSSNQGADTQYF. The CDR3 nucleotides are TGTGCCAGCAGCTCGAACCAGGGGGCCGATACGCAGTATTTT.

The rearrangement links TRBV9 to TRBJ2-2; TRBD2 matches 16 bases. CDR1 SGDLS and CDR2 YYNGEE come from the germline V gene. This CDR3 has 20 amino acids. With V trimmed by 0 bases and J by 4 bases, 9 bases remained unmatched. The CDR3 here is CASSVAAGTSGGGSTGELFF. The CDR3 DNA reads as TGTGCCAGCAGCGTAGCGGCCGGGACTAGCGGGGGGGGCAGCACCGGGGAGCTGTTTTTT. Drawing the rest from reference TRBV9 and TRBJ2-2, the complete variable domain is DSGVTQTPKHLITATGQRVTLRCSPRSGDLSVYWYQQSLDQGLQFLIQYYNGEERAKGNILERFSAQQFPDLHSELNLSSLELGDSALYFCASSVAAGTSGGGSTGELFFGEGSRLTVL.

This clone appeared once. This sequence joins TRBV7-9 and TRBJ2-7; 9 nucleotides line up with TRBD1. The CDR3 extends over 15 amino acids. CDR1 is SEHNR, CDR2 FQNEAQ, per germline (reference sequence). V was pared by 1 base and J by 3 bases, with 4 bases of the junction left unmatched. CDR3 region: CASSLGDRGGYEQYF. The CDR3 region has the DNA TGTGCCAGCAGCTTAGGAGACAGGGGGGGCTACGAGCAGTACTTC.

This clone appeared a few times. V usage is TRBV13 and J usage is TRBJ1-5; no firm D call. V lost 2 bases and J lost 7, with 12 bases in between. This CDR3 spans 14 amino acids. The V gene's germline CDR1 is PRHDT and CDR2 FYEKMQ (reference sequence). The chain's CDR3 is CASSLPGPGQPQHF. The CDR3 DNA reads TGTGCCAGCAGCTTACCCGGACCGGGGCAGCCCCAGCATTTT. The variable domain in full, completed from reference TRBV13 and TRBJ1-5, reads AAGVIQSPRHLIKEKRETATLKCYPIPRHDTVYWYQQGPGQDPQFLISFYEKMQSDKGSIPDRFSAQQFSDYHSELNMSSLELGDSALYFCASSLPGPGQPQHFGDGTRLSIL.

This clone was counted a single time. The chain is built from TRBV7-2 and TRBJ2-6; D is perhaps TRBD1 (6 bases). V was pared by 5 bases and J by 0 bases, with 17 bases between. Germline V gene data show CDR1 as SGHTA and CDR2 as FQGNSA. The CDR3 totals 18 residues. The CDR3 sequence is CASSLGQIILSGANVLTF. DNA of the CDR3: TGTGCCAGCAGCCTAGGACAGATAATACTCTCTGGGGCCAACGTCCTGACTTTC.

This chain joins TRBV28 and TRBJ2-2; 7 nucleotides agree with TRBD2. The CDR3 sequence is 14 residues long. Per the germline V gene, CDR1 is MDHEN and CDR2 is SYDVKM. V trimming: 7 bases; J trimming: 4 bases; junction bases outside the gene matches: 6. This CDR3 reads CASIGGRSTGELFF. In nucleotides, the CDR3 is TGTGCCAGCATAGGCGGGAGAAGCACCGGGGAGCTGTTTTTT.

This clone was found a few times. This chain links TRBV28 with TRBJ2-2; 7 positions match TRBD2. Per the germline V gene, CDR1 is MDHEN and CDR2 is SYDVKM. After removal of 1 base from V and 6 bases from J, the junction contained 5 bases not matched to a gene. The CDR3 has 15 residues. The CDR3 loop reads CASSLFGGTAGELFF. The CDR3, as DNA: TGTGCCAGCAGTTTATTCGGGGGGACGGCCGGGGAGCTGTTTTTT.

The chain carries TRBV10-3 and TRBJ1-2; TRBD1 agrees at 9 bases. Germline V CDR1 and CDR2: ENHRY, SYGVKD. V gave up 2 bases and J gave up 9 bases; unmatched junction bases: 7. This CDR3 region has 14 residues. The CDR3 here is CAISEEMDRGSYTF. DNA of the CDR3: TGTGCCATCAGTGAGGAAATGGACAGGGGAAGCTACACCTTC.

The chain links TRBV7-2 to TRBJ2-1; 7 bases fit TRBD1. The CDR3 totals 14 residues. The J segment lost 5 bases and the V segment lost 2 bases, leaving 3 bases of the junction unmatched. Germline-derived CDR1 and CDR2 are SGHTA and FQGNSA. CDR3 loop: CASSLRDSHNEQFF. The CDR3 nucleotides are TGTGCCAGCAGCTTAAGGGACAGCCACAATGAGCAGTTCTTC.

This chain links TRBV4-2 with TRBJ2-7, with D hard to call. CDR1 is LGHNA, CDR2 YNFKEQ, per germline. This CDR3 is 14 amino acids long. V lost 1 base and J 3 bases, leaving 10 bases between the germline ends. CDR3 sequence reads: CASSQASQVYEQYF. CDR3 nucleotide sequence: TGTGCCAGCAGCCAAGCGTCCCAGGTCTACGAGCAGTACTTC.